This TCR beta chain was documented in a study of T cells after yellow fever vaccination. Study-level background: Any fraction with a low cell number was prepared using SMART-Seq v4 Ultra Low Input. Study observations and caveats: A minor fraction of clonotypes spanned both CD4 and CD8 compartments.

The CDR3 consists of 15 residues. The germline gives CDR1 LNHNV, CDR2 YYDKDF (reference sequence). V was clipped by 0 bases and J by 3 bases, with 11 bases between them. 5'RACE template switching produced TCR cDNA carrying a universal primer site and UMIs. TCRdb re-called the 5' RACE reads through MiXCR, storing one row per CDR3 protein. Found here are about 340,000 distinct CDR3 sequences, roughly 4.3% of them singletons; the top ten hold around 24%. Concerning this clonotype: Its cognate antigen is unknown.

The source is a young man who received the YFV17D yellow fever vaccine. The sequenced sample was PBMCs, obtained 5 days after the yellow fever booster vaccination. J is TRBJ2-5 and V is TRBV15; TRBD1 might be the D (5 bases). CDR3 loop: CATSRDLRAEETQYF. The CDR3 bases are TGTGCCACCAGCAGAGATCTCAGGGCCGAAGAGACCCAGTACTTC.